This T cell receptor beta chain appears in the sequencing data of a study of blood T cell repertoires in COVID-19. Study-level background: There were acute and convalescent COVID-19 samples, and they came from the United States, Italy and Spain. Sample material is recorded as cDNA or gDNA derived from T cells, B-cell-depleted T cells, or PBMCs.

Study processing details: The assay estimated nucleated cells by amplifying reference gene primers. Profiling relied on immunoSEQ multiplex PCR, and the TCRdb table lists in-frame clones only, not all of them. That table gives V, J and clone size, and the DNA gave D and trimming. The sample records some 74,000 clones, 80% being singletons. This receptor was identified in a human donor in a cohort sampled during active COVID-19. Sequenced input: peripheral blood.

The CDR3 sequence is CASSLEATGHRSTDTQYF. CDR3 bases: TGTGCCAGCAGCTTAGAGGCCACAGGGCACCGATCCACAGATACGCAGTATTTT. The chain couples TRBV7-6 to TRBJ2-3; D is possibly TRBD1 (6 bases). CDR3 length: 18 amino acids. V was trimmed by 1 base and J by 2 bases, leaving 19 bases between them. Germline CDR1 SGHVS, CDR2 FNYEAQ. Full variable domain (outside the CDR3, taken from reference TRBV7-6 and TRBJ2-3): GAGVSQSPRYKVTKRGQDVALRCDPISGHVSLYWYRQALGQGPEFLTYFNYEAQQDKSGLPNDRFSAERPEGSISTLTIQRTEQRDSAMYRCASSLEATGHRSTDTQYFGPGTRLTVL.